What follows are 21 T cell receptor beta chains derived from one specimen sequenced in a study of identical twins. MiXCR, run by TCRdb on the 5' RACE reads, gives a single entry per CDR3 protein. Of more than 650,000 distinct CDR3 sequences listed, around 6% are singletons. Sequencing input: naive T cells sorted from blood. Every receptor here comes from a man younger than 35 in good health.

This clonotype was seen ten or more times. V usage is TRBV5-1 and J usage is TRBJ2-7, with 7 nucleotides matching TRBD2. The CDR3 has 15 residues. In germline, CDR1 is SGHRS, CDR2 YFSETQ. The trim removed 0 bases at V and 2 bases at J, leaving 5 bases unmatched. The CDR3 loop is CASSLGLAEPYEQYF. The CDR3, as DNA: TGCGCCAGCAGCTTGGGTCTAGCGGAACCCTACGAGCAGTACTTC. Full variable domain (outside the CDR3, taken from reference TRBV5-1 and TRBJ2-7): KAGVTQTPRYLIKTRGQQVTLSCSPISGHRSVSWYQQTPGQGLQFLFEYFSETQRNKGNFPGRFSGRQFSNSRSEMNVSTLELGDSALYLCASSLGLAEPYEQYFGPGTRLTVT.

The rearrangement links TRBV10-3 to TRBJ1-1, with D hard to call. CDR3 size: 14 residues. The germline V gene encodes CDR1 ENHRY and CDR2 SYGVKD. V gave up 6 bases and J gave up 0 bases, with 11 bases separating them. This CDR3 is CAIREFGMNTEAFF. CDR3 DNA sequence: TGTGCCATCAGGGAATTTGGAATGAACACTGAAGCTTTCTTT.

This chain connects TRBV15 to TRBJ2-3; 11 bases line up with TRBD2. V dropped 0 bases and J dropped 3; count of bases not matched to a gene: 11. CDR1 LNHNV and CDR2 YYDKDF come from the germline V gene (reference sequence). The CDR3 runs to 19 residues. DNA for the CDR3: TGTGCCACCAGCAGAGAAACAGGACAGGGACTAGCGGCGACAGATACGCAGTATTTT. It translates to CATSRETGQGLAATDTQYF.

The sample holds many counts of this clonotype. The chain joins TRBV20-1 to TRBJ1-1; D perhaps matches TRBD1 (6 bases). Germline CDR1 DFQATT, CDR2 SNEGSKA (reference sequence). The germline V and J ends were trimmed by 1 base and 3 bases, with 12 bases remaining between them. CDR3 size: 14 residues. The CDR3: CSARVGGSDTEAFF. The CDR3 DNA follows: TGCAGTGCTAGAGTTGGGGGCTCGGACACTGAAGCTTTCTTT.

Only a few counts were recorded for this clonotype. The V and J genes are TRBV11-3 and TRBJ2-7; 7 positions match TRBD2. Germline trimming cut 3 bases from V and 5 bases from J; bases unmatched to any gene: 4. From germline, CDR1 is SGHNT and CDR2 YENEEA. CDR3 length: 13 amino acids. The CDR3 here is CASSFPGTNEQYF. The CDR3 nucleotides are TGTGCCAGCAGCTTCCCAGGGACTAACGAGCAGTACTTC.

This rearrangement joins TRBV6-1 to TRBJ1-1, with 7 bases identical to TRBD1. The V and J ends lost 6 bases and 1 base, in that order; junction bases with no gene match: 8. Germline V gene lookup returns CDR1 MNHNS and CDR2 SASEGT. The CDR3 sequence is 15 residues long. CDR3 residues: CASRPQGVQNTEAFF. The CDR3 DNA reads TGTGCCAGCAGGCCTCAGGGGGTCCAGAACACTGAAGCTTTCTTT.

This clonotype was seen ten or more times. The rearrangement links TRBV3-1 to TRBJ1-1; possible D gene TRBD1, 5 bases. V was shortened by 3 bases and J by 11 bases, with 10 bases between the two germline ends. Germline lookup yields CDR1 LGHDT and CDR2 YNNKEL (reference sequence). The CDR3 contains 11 residues. The CDR3 bases are TGTGCCAGCAGCCAGGGGGTGGGGGCTTTCTTT. Protein: CASSQGVGAFF.

This clonotype was seen repeatedly, ten times or more. V usage is TRBV20-1 and J usage is TRBJ1-1; 8 nucleotides align to TRBD1. V lost 6 bases and J lost 0; bases outside the gene matches: 3. From germline, CDR1 is DFQATT and CDR2 SNEGSKA (reference sequence). The CDR3 runs 13 residues. The chain's CDR3 is CSAVRGLNTEAFF. DNA for the CDR3: TGCAGTGCGGTCAGGGGGCTGAACACTGAAGCTTTCTTT.

This clonotype appeared many times. The chain joins TRBV7-2 to TRBJ2-7, with 7 bases identical to TRBD2. The V segment lost 4 bases and the J segment 6 bases; nucleotides outside the gene matches: 9. Germline loops: CDR1 SGHTA, CDR2 FQGNSA. The CDR3 runs to 14 residues. CDR3 residues: CASSSREGSGEQYF. CDR3 DNA: TGTGCCAGCAGCTCGAGGGAGGGGTCGGGCGAGCAGTACTTC. The full variable domain, its missing parts supplied by reference TRBV7-2 and TRBJ2-7, is GAGVSQSPSNKVTEKGKDVELRCDPISGHTALYWYRQSLGQGLEFLIYFQGNSAPDKSGLPSDRFSAERTGGSVSTLTIQRTQQEDSAVYLCASSSREGSGEQYFGPGTRLTVT.

The sample holds many counts of this clonotype. The CDR3 DNA reads TGCGCCAGCAGCTTTGGGGTGGACAAGGTGACCAATGAGCAGTTCTTC. Its protein is CASSFGVDKVTNEQFF. This chain connects TRBV5-1 to TRBJ2-1; possible D gene TRBD1, 5 bases. This CDR3 has 16 amino acids. Germline V gene sequence: CDR1 SGHRS, CDR2 YFSETQ. V shed 2 bases and J shed 6 bases, with 18 bases lying between them.

The chain joins TRBV4-2 to TRBJ1-5, with D possibly matching TRBD1 (5 bases). Deletions cut 0 bases from V and 4 bases from J, with 22 bases between. CDR1 and CDR2 from the germline V gene are LGHNA and YNFKEQ. This CDR3 has 19 residues. The CDR3: CASSQELWGPGVGNQPQHF. CDR3 in DNA: TGTGCCAGCAGCCAAGAGCTTTGGGGCCCCGGTGTGGGGAATCAGCCCCAGCATTTT.

In its sample, this clonotype was seen many times. The rearrangement uses TRBV20-1 and TRBJ2-7, with D perhaps TRBD2 (5 bases). The CDR3 sequence is 14 residues long. Germline CDR1 reads DFQATT; CDR2 reads SNEGSKA (reference sequence). The V gene lost 1 base and the J gene lost 3 bases, with 13 bases spanning the gap. The CDR3 region is CSARVTTPLYEQYF. The DNA of the CDR3 is TGCAGTGCTAGAGTGACTACCCCTCTCTACGAGCAGTACTTC.

This clonotype was seen a few times. The gene calls are TRBV18 and TRBJ2-3; D could derive from TRBD1 or TRBD2 (5 bases each). Trimming pared 3 bases from V and 0 bases from J, leaving 16 bases between. CDR1 KGHSH and CDR2 LQKENI come from the germline V gene. CDR3 length: 17 amino acids. CDR3 amino acids: CASSPFLGDASTDTQYF. The CDR3, as DNA: TGTGCCAGCTCACCCTTCCTCGGGGACGCTAGCACAGATACGCAGTATTTT. The variable domain in full, with the rest retrieved from reference TRBV18 and TRBJ2-3, is NAGVMQNPRHLVRRRGQEARLRCSPMKGHSHVYWYRQLPEEGLKFMVYLQKENIIDESGMPKERFSAEFPKEGPSILRIQQVVRGDSAAYFCASSPFLGDASTDTQYFGPGTRLTVL.

This clonotype came up many times. The chain uses TRBV5-1 and TRBJ2-7, with D tentatively TRBD2 (5 bases). The CDR3 spans 15 residues. CDR1 and CDR2 (germline): SGHRS, YFSETQ. V dropped 0 bases and J dropped 3 bases, with 13 bases sitting between them. CDR3 in amino acids: CASSLGGLLGYEQYF. CDR3 in DNA: TGCGCCAGCAGCTTGGGCGGACTCCTGGGCTACGAGCAGTACTTC.

The chain's CDR3 is CASSDNPGGVDEQFF. In DNA, the CDR3 is TGTGCCAGCAGCGATAACCCGGGAGGTGTCGATGAGCAGTTCTTC. The rearrangement joins TRBV12-3 or TRBV12-4 to TRBJ2-1; 7 bases are a match to TRBD2. J was trimmed by 8 bases and V by 6 bases; bases with no gene match: 13. CDR3 length: 15 residues.

The rearrangement joins TRBV12-3 or TRBV12-4 to TRBJ1-2; no clear D. Trimming removed 6 bases at V and 4 bases at J, with 9 bases between. This CDR3 is 12 amino acids long. CDR3 sequence (DNA): TGTGCCAGCAGCGACCGGAGCTATGGCTACACCTTC. As protein: CASSDRSYGYTF.

Ten or more counts support this clonotype. J is TRBJ2-1 and V is TRBV29-1; 9 nucleotides match TRBD1. Germline lookup yields CDR1 SQVTM and CDR2 ANQGSEA. The length of the CDR3 is 13 residues. Trimming cost V 5 bases and J 4 bases; bases outside gene matches: 3. Written as DNA, the CDR3 is TGCAGCGTTAATGGACAGGGGTACAATGAGCAGTTCTTC. Its translation is CSVNGQGYNEQFF.

This clonotype was counted at least ten times. The V and J genes are TRBV4-3 and TRBJ2-7; TRBD2 might be the D (6 bases). Germline V CDR1 and CDR2: LGHNA, YSLEER. Deletions cut 0 bases from V and 2 bases from J, with 14 bases between. The CDR3 spans 16 residues. The CDR3 sequence: CASSQEYGGNPYEQYF. The CDR3 DNA reads as TGCGCCAGCAGCCAAGAATACGGCGGGAACCCCTACGAGCAGTACTTC.

Concerning this clonotype itself: A clone one base away is much larger, so this may be a read error. The chain's CDR3 is CASSYGGFVSQLF. CDR3 DNA sequence: TGTGCCAGCAGTTACGGGGGATTCGTGTCCCAGCTTTTT. The chain carries TRBV6-2 or TRBV6-3 and TRBJ1-5; possible D gene TRBD1, 5 bases. Germline V CDR1 and CDR2: MNHEY, SVGEGT. The CDR3 consists of 13 residues.

This clonotype was counted between two and nine times. This chain connects TRBV4-2 to TRBJ2-7, with 11 bases identical to TRBD1. V lost 4 bases to trimming and J lost 3 bases; unmatched junction nucleotides: 5. There are 15 residues in the CDR3. Germline-derived CDR1 and CDR2 are LGHNA and YNFKEQ. This CDR3 is CASSPRDRGDYEQYF. The CDR3 DNA is TGTGCCAGCAGCCCTCGGGACAGGGGGGACTACGAGCAGTACTTC.

V is TRBV7-2 and J is TRBJ2-7; 8 nucleotides agree with TRBD2. The germline CDR1 and CDR2 sequences are SGHTA and FQGNSA. The CDR3 loop spans 13 amino acids. V lost 3 bases to trimming and J lost 6 bases; unmatched junction nucleotides: 4. The CDR3 DNA is TGTGCCAGCAGCTTTAGCGGGAAGGGCGAGCAGTACTTC. Protein product: CASSFSGKGEQYF.